A single sample gave rise to the 4 T cell receptor beta chains below, sequenced in a study of shared clonotypes between healthy human individuals. Using immunoSEQ multiplex PCR, the repertoire was profiled, and TCRdb retains in-frame clones only, with some absent. This sample has approximately 940,000 clones, with 60% to 85% found just once. Source material: memory CD4+ T cells sorted from blood. The subset is: CD45RA-negative fraction. These TCRs come from a young man in good health.

This clone showed up just a few times. Other DNA sequences in this sample translate to the same CDR3. This chain uses TRBV6-5 with TRBJ1-2; unclear D gene. The ends were cut back, 0 bases at V and 7 bases at J, with 9 bases in the middle. The CDR3 contains 13 residues. Germline CDR1 and CDR2: MNHEY and SVGAGI. Here the CDR3 DNA reads TGTGCCAGCAGTTACTCGGCCGGGTTTGGCTACACCTTC. It translates to CASSYSAGFGYTF.

The chain links TRBV6-6 to TRBJ2-5, with D unclear. With 5 bases removed from V and 5 bases from J, the gap between germline ends came to 6 bases. CDR3 length: 11 amino acids. Germline V gene sequence: CDR1 MNHNY, CDR2 SVGAGI (reference sequence). In DNA form, the CDR3 reads TGTGCCAGCAGTGTAGAGGAGACCCAGTACTTC. Protein sequence: CASSVEETQYF.

There are a few counts of this clone. The J gene is TRBJ2-5, the V gene TRBV7-9; D possibly uses TRBD1 or TRBD2 (5 bases each). V lost 4 bases and J 4 bases, leaving 13 bases between the germline ends. Germline lookup yields CDR1 SEHNR and CDR2 FQNEAQ (reference sequence). The CDR3 length is 14 residues. The CDR3 nucleotides are TGTGCCAGCAGCTCCCAGTTGGGGGTAGAGACCCAGTACTTC. This codes for CASSSQLGVETQYF. Supplemented by reference TRBV7-9 and TRBJ2-5, the full variable domain reads DTGVSQNPRHKITKRGQNVTFRCDPISEHNRLYWYRQTLGQGPEFLTYFQNEAQLEKSRLLSDRFSAERPKGSFSTLEIQRTEQGDSAMYLCASSSQLGVETQYFGPGTRLLVL.

The chain carries TRBV2 and TRBJ1-6, with 7 nucleotides matching TRBD1. This CDR3 contains 14 residues. Germline CDR1 SNHLY, CDR2 FYNNEI. After removal of 4 bases from V and 10 bases from J, the junction contained 7 bases not matched to a gene. DNA of the CDR3: TGTGCCAGCAGTGGGGGACAGTTCGGGTCACCCCTCCACTTT. Protein sequence: CASSGGQFGSPLHF. The full variable domain, in which reference TRBV2 and TRBJ1-6 provide the parts outside the CDR3, is EPEVTQTPSHQVTQMGQEVILRCVPISNHLYFYWYRQILGQKVEFLVSFYNNEISEKSEIFDDQFSVERPDGSNFTLKIRSTKLEDSAMYFCASSGGQFGSPLHFGNGTRLTVT.